A selection of T cell receptor beta chains follows, all from one sample in a study of T cells after yellow fever vaccination. A single record per CDR3 protein comes from TCRdb applying MiXCR to the 5' RACE reads. The data contain more than 300,000 distinct CDR3 sequences, around 10% of them singletons. This specimen consisted of CD4+ T cells sorted from PBMCs, obtained 45 days after the yellow fever booster vaccination. The receptor source for this set is a man younger than 35 who received the YFV17D yellow fever vaccine. CDR3s include the opening cysteine and the closing phenylalanine or tryptophan. The order of the fields is V gene, J gene, clone size, CDR3 protein. Size values are once, few and many counts, or a class for expanded clones, and some rows have none.

V: TRBV6-5; J: TRBJ1-4; size: few; CDR3: CASSYSEGVATNEKLFF
V: TRBV27; J: TRBJ1-4; size: many; CDR3: CASSKDGGWEKLFF
V: TRBV11-2; J: TRBJ1-4; size: NA; CDR3: CASSRDNGKLFF
V: TRBV5-1; J: TRBJ2-3; size: many; CDR3: CASSLAPRGGRDTQYF
V: TRBV30; J: TRBJ1-6; size: NA; CDR3: CAWSSYGDSSSYNSPLHF
V: TRBV2; J: TRBJ1-3; size: few; CDR3: CALGTIGNTIYF
V: TRBV2; J: TRBJ1-6; size: few; CDR3: CASRDRGNSPLHF
V: TRBV12-3/TRBV12-4; J: TRBJ1-2; size: few; CDR3: CASSRPHWGYTF
V: TRBV6-5; J: TRBJ1-3; size: few; CDR3: CASSPSWYSGNTIYF
V: TRBV4-1; J: TRBJ1-1; size: NA; CDR3: CASSPLYRGWTEAFF
V: TRBV20-1; J: TRBJ2-4; size: few; CDR3: CSAPDGGRNIQYF
V: TRBV5-4; J: TRBJ2-7; size: NA; CDR3: CASSPTGGRIYEQYF
V: TRBV4-1; J: TRBJ2-3; size: NA; CDR3: CASSQERRGLAGGDTQYF
V: TRBV4-1; J: TRBJ1-2; size: NA; CDR3: CASSQDPQNGYTF
V: TRBV29-1; J: TRBJ2-5; size: NA; CDR3: CSVARTNSETQYF
V: TRBV9; J: TRBJ2-2; size: few; CDR3: CASSVEPGVEDTGELFF
V: TRBV11-2; J: TRBJ2-3; size: many; CDR3: CASSLETSTSTDTQYF
V: TRBV21-1; J: TRBJ1-1; size: NA; CDR3: CASSKGWGGKNTEAFF
V: TRBV5-8; J: TRBJ2-5; size: NA; CDR3: CASSSRTGVGTQYF
V: TRBV4-1; J: TRBJ2-3; size: NA; CDR3: CASSQVSTQYF
V: TRBV24-1; J: TRBJ2-6; size: few; CDR3: CATPSSGANVLTF
V: TRBV7-2; J: TRBJ2-5; size: few; CDR3: CASSPGTDGTQYF
V: TRBV25-1; J: TRBJ2-2; size: few; CDR3: CASSDTDRGSTGELFF
V: TRBV2; J: TRBJ2-5; size: NA; CDR3: CASSSRDYYQETQYF